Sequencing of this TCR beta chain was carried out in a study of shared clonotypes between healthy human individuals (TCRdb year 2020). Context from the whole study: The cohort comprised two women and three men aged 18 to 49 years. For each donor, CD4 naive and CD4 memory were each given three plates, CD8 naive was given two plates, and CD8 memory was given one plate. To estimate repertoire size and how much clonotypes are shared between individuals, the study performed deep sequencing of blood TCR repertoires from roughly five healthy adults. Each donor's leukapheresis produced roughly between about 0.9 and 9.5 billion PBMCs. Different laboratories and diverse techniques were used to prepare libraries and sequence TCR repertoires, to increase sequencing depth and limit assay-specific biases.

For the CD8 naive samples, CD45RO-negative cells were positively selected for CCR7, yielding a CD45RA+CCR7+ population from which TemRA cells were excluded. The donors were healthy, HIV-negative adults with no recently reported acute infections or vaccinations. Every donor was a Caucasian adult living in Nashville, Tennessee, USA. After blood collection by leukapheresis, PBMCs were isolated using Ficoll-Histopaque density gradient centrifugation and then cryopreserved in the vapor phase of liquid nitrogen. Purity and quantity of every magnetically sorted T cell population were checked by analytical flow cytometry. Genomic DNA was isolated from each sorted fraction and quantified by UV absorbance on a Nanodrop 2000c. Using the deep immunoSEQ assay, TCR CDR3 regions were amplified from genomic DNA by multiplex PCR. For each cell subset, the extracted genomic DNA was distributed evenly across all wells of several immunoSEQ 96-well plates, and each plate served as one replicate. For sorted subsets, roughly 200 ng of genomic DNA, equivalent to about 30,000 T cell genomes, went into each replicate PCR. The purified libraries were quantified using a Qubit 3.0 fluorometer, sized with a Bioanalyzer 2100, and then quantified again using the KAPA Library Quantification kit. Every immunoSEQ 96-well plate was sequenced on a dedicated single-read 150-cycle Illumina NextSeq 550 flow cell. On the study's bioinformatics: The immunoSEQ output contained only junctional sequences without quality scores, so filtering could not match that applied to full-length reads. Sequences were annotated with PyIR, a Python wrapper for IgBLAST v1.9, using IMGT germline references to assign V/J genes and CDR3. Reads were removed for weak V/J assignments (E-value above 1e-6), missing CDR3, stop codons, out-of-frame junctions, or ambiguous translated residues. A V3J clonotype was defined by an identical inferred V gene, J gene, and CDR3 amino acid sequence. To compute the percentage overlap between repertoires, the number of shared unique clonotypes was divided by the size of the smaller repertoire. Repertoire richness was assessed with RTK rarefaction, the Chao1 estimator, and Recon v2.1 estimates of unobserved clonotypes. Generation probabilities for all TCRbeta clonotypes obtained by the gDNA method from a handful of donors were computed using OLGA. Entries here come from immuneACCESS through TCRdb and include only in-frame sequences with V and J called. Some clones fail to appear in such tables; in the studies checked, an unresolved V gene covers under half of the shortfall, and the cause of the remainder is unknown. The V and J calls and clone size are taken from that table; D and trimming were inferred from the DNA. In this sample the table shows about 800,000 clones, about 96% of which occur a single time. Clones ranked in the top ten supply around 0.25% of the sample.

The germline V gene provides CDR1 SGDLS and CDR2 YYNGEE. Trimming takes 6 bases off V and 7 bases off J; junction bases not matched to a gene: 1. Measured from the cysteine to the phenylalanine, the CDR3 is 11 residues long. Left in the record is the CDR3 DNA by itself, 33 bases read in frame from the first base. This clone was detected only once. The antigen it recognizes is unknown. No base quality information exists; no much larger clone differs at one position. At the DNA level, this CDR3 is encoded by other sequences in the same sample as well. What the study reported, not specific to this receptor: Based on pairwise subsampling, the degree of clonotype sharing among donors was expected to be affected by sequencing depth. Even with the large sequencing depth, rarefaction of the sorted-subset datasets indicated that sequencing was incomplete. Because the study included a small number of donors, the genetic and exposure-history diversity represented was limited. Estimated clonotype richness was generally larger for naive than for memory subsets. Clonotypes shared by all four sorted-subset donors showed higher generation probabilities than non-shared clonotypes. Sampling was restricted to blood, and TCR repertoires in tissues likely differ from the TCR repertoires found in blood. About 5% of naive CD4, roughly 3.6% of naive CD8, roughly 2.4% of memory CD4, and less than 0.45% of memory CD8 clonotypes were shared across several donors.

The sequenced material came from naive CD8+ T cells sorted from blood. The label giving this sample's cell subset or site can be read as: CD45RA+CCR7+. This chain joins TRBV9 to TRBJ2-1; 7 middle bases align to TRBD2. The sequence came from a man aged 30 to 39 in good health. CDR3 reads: CASKRGNEQFF. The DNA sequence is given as TGTGCCAGCAAGCGGGGTAATGAGCAGTTCTTC. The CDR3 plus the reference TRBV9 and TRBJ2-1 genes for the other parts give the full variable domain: DSGVTQTPKHLITATGQRVTLRCSPRSGDLSVYWYQQSLDQGLQFLIQYYNGEERAKGNILERFSAQQFPDLHSELNLSSLELGDSALYFCASKRGNEQFFGPGTRLTVL.